This T cell receptor beta chain was recovered during a study of OX40 agonist ivuxolimab in advanced cancers. Study in general: Prior checkpoint blockade (anti-PD-1, anti-PD-L1 or anti-CTLA-4) was permitted; approximately 41% had it.

V was cut by 6 bases and J by 3 bases, with 12 bases left in between. The germline V gene has CDR1 MNHEY and CDR2 SVGAGI. This CDR3 spans 13 amino acids. Libraries were prepared by immunoSEQ multiplex PCR; TCRdb keeps only in-frame clonotypes and omits some of them. This repertoire shows more than 65,000 clones, over 75% found once; its top ten account for 5% to 6.5%. Regarding this clone: Its matching antigen is unknown.

Notes on the study in general: In general, CD8+ T cells held more expanded clones than CD4+ did, on average.

The source was CD4+ or CD8+ T cells sorted from blood, collected in a trial of the OX40 agonist ivuxolimab. The clonotype comes from an adult with an advanced solid tumor such as melanoma, head and neck, liver or kidney cancer. The chain employs TRBV6-5 and TRBJ2-7; maybe TRBD1 (6 bases). CDR3 DNA sequence: TGTGCCAGCAGAGGGGGATTGGACTACGAGCAGTACTTC. Translated, it gives CASRGGLDYEQYF.